This TCR beta chain was captured in a study of blood T cell repertoires in COVID-19. Study-level background: Samples representing acute and convalescent COVID-19 were sourced from the United States, Italy and Spain. PBMCs, B-cell-depleted T cells, or T cells were the source of the cDNA or gDNA that made up the material.

Original analysis: How many nucleated cells were present was estimated from reference gene primer amplification. Method: immunoSEQ multiplex PCR; TCRdb's copy keeps in-frame clones and lacks some. The V and J calls and clone size come from that table; D and trimming were worked out from the DNA. The data hold fewer than 350,000 clones, with roughly 79% observed a single time. There are 13 residues in the CDR3. CDR1 and CDR2 from the germline V gene are SGHTA and FQGTGA. Trimming pared 5 bases from V and 7 bases from J, leaving 12 bases between. The sequenced sample was peripheral blood. The clonotype was recovered from a woman aged 55-70 years with active or convalescent COVID-19. V and J are TRBV7-3 and TRBJ2-1; maybe TRBD2 (6 bases). The CDR3 nucleotides read TGTGCCAGCAGCCCGGGGGTGGGGAATGAGCAGTTCTTC. Residues: CASSPGVGNEQFF.